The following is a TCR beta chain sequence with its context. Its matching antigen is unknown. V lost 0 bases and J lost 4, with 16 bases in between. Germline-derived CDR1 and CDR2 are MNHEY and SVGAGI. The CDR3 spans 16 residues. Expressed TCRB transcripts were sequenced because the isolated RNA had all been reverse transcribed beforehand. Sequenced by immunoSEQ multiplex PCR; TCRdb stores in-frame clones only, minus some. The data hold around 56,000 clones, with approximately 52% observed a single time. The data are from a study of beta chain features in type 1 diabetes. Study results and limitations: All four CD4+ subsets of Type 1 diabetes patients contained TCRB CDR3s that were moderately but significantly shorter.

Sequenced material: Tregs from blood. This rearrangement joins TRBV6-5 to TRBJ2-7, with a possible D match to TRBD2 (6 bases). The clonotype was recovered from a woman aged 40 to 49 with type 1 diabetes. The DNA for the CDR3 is TGTGCCAGCAGTTACTCTACCGGGACTCCGCCATACGAGCAGTACTTC. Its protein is CASSYSTGTPPYEQYF.